This passage covers 8 T cell receptor beta chains from one sample sequenced in a study of immune cell composition in non-small cell lung cancer. Data came from immunoSEQ multiplex PCR; TCRdb stores just in-frame clones and leaves some out. The repertoire holds around 7,000 clones, with roughly 81% as singletons. Normal lung sampling was at least 3 cm from the tumour, as distant as possible. What was sequenced was non-adjacent lung tissue. The receptors come from a human donor with non-small cell lung cancer.

The gene calls are TRBV20-1 and TRBJ2-5; 7 bases match TRBD2. Per the germline V gene, CDR1 is DFQATT and CDR2 is SNEGSKA (reference sequence). Germline trimming cut 6 bases from V and 5 bases from J; bases unmatched to any gene: 3. The CDR3 is made up of 11 amino acids. The CDR3 here is CSALGGETQYF. The CDR3 DNA is TGCAGTGCCCTGGGGGGGGAGACCCAGTACTTC.

This chain joins TRBV27 and TRBJ2-4; D possibly matches TRBD1 or TRBD2 (7 bases each). Looked up from germline, CDR1 is MNHEY and CDR2 is SMNVEV (reference sequence). Trimming took off 5 bases at V and 0 bases at J, with 20 bases between the two ends. This CDR3 spans 18 amino acids. The CDR3 loop is CASSKGRGGALAKNIQYF. CDR3 DNA: TGTGCCAGCAGTAAGGGCAGGGGGGGGGCCCTAGCCAAAAACATTCAGTACTTC.

The chain is built from TRBV4-3 and TRBJ1-2; D call uncertain. V lost 2 bases and J 0 bases, leaving 16 bases between the germline ends. The CDR3 runs to 17 residues. The V gene's germline CDR1 is LGHNA and CDR2 YSLEER. CDR3 DNA sequence: TGCGCCAGCAGCCAATCATCGGGTGGACGGCCTAACTATGGCTACACCTTC. This translates into CASSQSSGGRPNYGYTF.

The chain recombines TRBV7-3 with TRBJ1-5; D is perhaps TRBD1 (6 bases). V lost 2 bases to trimming and J lost 8 bases, with 19 bases between them. Looked up from germline, CDR1 is SGHTA and CDR2 is FQGTGA. This CDR3 contains 16 residues. The CDR3: CASSLLPGARGKPQHF. DNA for the CDR3: TGTGCCAGCAGCTTACTCCCAGGGGCGCGGGGAAAGCCCCAGCATTTT.

The CDR3 nucleotides are TGTGCCAGCAGTCCGGCACCTCACAATGAGCAGTTCTTC. Amino acid sequence: CASSPAPHNEQFF. The chain has TRBV5-4 and TRBJ2-1; D is undetermined. CDR1 SGHNT and CDR2 YYREEE come from the germline V gene (reference sequence). V gave up 5 bases and J gave up 5 bases, with 11 bases separating them. CDR3 length: 13 amino acids.

The CDR3 DNA is TGCGCCAGCAGCCTACCGACAGGGATGAACACTGAAGCTTTCTTT. Its translation is CASSLPTGMNTEAFF. This chain uses TRBV5-1 with TRBJ1-1; 7 positions match TRBD1. The CDR3 is 15 amino acids. Looked up from germline, CDR1 is SGHRS and CDR2 is YFSETQ. Germline trimming cut 4 bases from V and 0 bases from J; bases unmatched to any gene: 6. The full variable domain, in which reference TRBV5-1 and TRBJ1-1 provide the parts outside the CDR3, is KAGVTQTPRYLIKTRGQQVTLSCSPISGHRSVSWYQQTPGQGLQFLFEYFSETQRNKGNFPGRFSGRQFSNSRSEMNVSTLELGDSALYLCASSLPTGMNTEAFFGQGTRLTVV.

The V and J genes are TRBV11-2 and TRBJ1-6, with D maybe TRBD1 (5 bases). V was shortened by 5 bases and J by 6 bases, with 26 bases between the two germline ends. The CDR3 is 19 amino acids. CDR1 is SGHAT, CDR2 FQNNGV, per germline. The CDR3 reads CASSLWGSTPSEGNSPLHF. In DNA form, the CDR3 reads TGTGCCAGCAGCCTATGGGGGAGTACCCCATCCGAGGGTAATTCACCCCTCCACTTT.

The V and J genes are TRBV4-1 and TRBJ2-2; TRBD1 matches 7 bases. The CDR3 runs 16 residues. V lost 3 bases, J lost 1 base, and 5 bases stayed unmatched. Per the germline V gene, CDR1 is MGHRA and CDR2 is YSYEKL. This CDR3 is CASSHMDRKNTGELFF. CDR3 DNA sequence: TGCGCCAGCAGCCATATGGACAGGAAGAACACCGGGGAGCTGTTTTTT.